A selection of T cell receptor beta chains follows, all from one sample in a study of T cell changes during pregnancy in multiple sclerosis. Libraries were prepared by immunoSEQ multiplex PCR; TCRdb keeps only in-frame clonotypes and omits some of them. Of about 110,000 clones in the sample, roughly 92% were seen once. Sequencing used peripheral blood, obtained in the third trimester of pregnancy. The receptors come from a female donor in good health, enrolled as a control in a pregnancy study. CDR3s include the opening cysteine and the closing phenylalanine or tryptophan. A D gene is named only where the DNA matches it firmly.

J gene: TRBJ2-6
CDR3 length: 13
D gene: .
V gene: TRBV29-1
CDR3 protein: CSAGESGANVLTF

J gene: TRBJ2-5
CDR3 length: 15
D gene: .
V gene: TRBV5-1
CDR3 protein: CASSLLAGSQETQYF

J gene: TRBJ1-1
CDR3 length: 13
D gene: TRBD1
V gene: TRBV6-4
CDR3 protein: CASRGTGSTEAFF

J gene: TRBJ2-7
CDR3 length: 15
D gene: .
V gene: TRBV9
CDR3 protein: CASSVAAGFNYEQYF

J gene: TRBJ2-7
CDR3 length: 16
D gene: TRBD1
V gene: TRBV7-3
CDR3 protein: CASSSGPGQGIHEQYF

J gene: TRBJ1-2
CDR3 length: 15
D gene: TRBD1
V gene: TRBV25-1
CDR3 protein: CASSVGDSSNYGYTF

J gene: TRBJ1-1
CDR3 length: 14
D gene: .
V gene: TRBV6-5
CDR3 protein: CASRHDRTNTEAFF

J gene: TRBJ1-1
CDR3 length: 13
D gene: .
V gene: TRBV6-5
CDR3 protein: CASRSGSGTEAFF

J gene: TRBJ1-3
CDR3 length: 15
D gene: .
V gene: TRBV10-3
CDR3 protein: CAISAGSSSGNTIYF

J gene: TRBJ2-3
CDR3 length: 15
D gene: TRBD2
V gene: TRBV5-1
CDR3 protein: CASSPTGGPTDTQYF

J gene: TRBJ2-2
CDR3 length: 16
D gene: TRBD1
V gene: TRBV4-3
CDR3 protein: CASSPGQGGGNGELFF

J gene: TRBJ2-7
CDR3 length: 14
D gene: TRBD1
V gene: TRBV10-3
CDR3 protein: CAISPGQGANEQYF

J gene: TRBJ1-2
CDR3 length: 14
D gene: .
V gene: TRBV5-1
CDR3 protein: CASSPGGYNYGYTF

J gene: TRBJ1-5
CDR3 length: 17
D gene: .
V gene: TRBV27
CDR3 protein: CASSLWGRLDSNQPQHF

J gene: TRBJ2-5
CDR3 length: 15
D gene: .
V gene: TRBV4-3
CDR3 protein: CASSQRGGGLETQYF

J gene: TRBJ1-1
CDR3 length: 13
D gene: .
V gene: TRBV15
CDR3 protein: CATSSPGNTEAFF

J gene: TRBJ1-5
CDR3 length: 14
D gene: .
V gene: TRBV7-8
CDR3 protein: CASSLTGINQPQHF

J gene: TRBJ1-2
CDR3 length: 14
D gene: TRBD1
V gene: TRBV6-6
CDR3 protein: CASSSTGTGYGYTF

J gene: TRBJ2-2
CDR3 length: 13
D gene: .
V gene: TRBV7-2
CDR3 protein: CASSFPDTGELFF

J gene: TRBJ2-5
CDR3 length: 19
D gene: TRBD2
V gene: TRBV7-8
CDR3 protein: CASSKGASGGLIASETQYF

J gene: TRBJ1-2
CDR3 length: 15
D gene: .
V gene: TRBV6-5
CDR3 protein: CASSYSSRGHYGYTF

J gene: TRBJ1-1
CDR3 length: 15
D gene: TRBD1
V gene: TRBV5-1
CDR3 protein: CASSPSGQGVAEAFF

J gene: TRBJ1-4
CDR3 length: 15
D gene: .
V gene: TRBV7-8
CDR3 protein: CASRVVDSLNEKLFF

J gene: TRBJ2-3
CDR3 length: 14
D gene: .
V gene: TRBV4-3
CDR3 protein: CASSQDFGADTQYF

J gene: TRBJ2-1
CDR3 length: 17
D gene: TRBD1
V gene: TRBV14
CDR3 protein: CASSGRTGEQTWNEQFF

J gene: TRBJ1-6
CDR3 length: 15
D gene: .
V gene: TRBV21-1
CDR3 protein: CASSKARQGRMALHF

J gene: TRBJ2-3
CDR3 length: 14
D gene: .
V gene: TRBV6-6
CDR3 protein: CASSYTVGADTQYF

J gene: TRBJ2-1
CDR3 length: 14
D gene: .
V gene: TRBV5-4
CDR3 protein: CASSRESSYNEQFF

J gene: TRBJ2-1
CDR3 length: 12
D gene: .
V gene: TRBV10-2
CDR3 protein: CASSGLGNEQFF

J gene: TRBJ2-1
CDR3 length: 15
D gene: TRBD1
V gene: TRBV18
CDR3 protein: CASSSGTGGMNEQFF

J gene: TRBJ2-7
CDR3 length: 17
D gene: TRBD2
V gene: TRBV14
CDR3 protein: CASSQGTSGVYSYEQYF

J gene: TRBJ2-3
CDR3 length: 14
D gene: .
V gene: TRBV27
CDR3 protein: CASSLRQGTDTQYF

J gene: TRBJ2-7
CDR3 length: 15
D gene: .
V gene: TRBV9
CDR3 protein: CASSVETGGVYEQYF

J gene: TRBJ2-3
CDR3 length: 15
D gene: .
V gene: TRBV7-7
CDR3 protein: CASSLGAGTSDTQYF

J gene: TRBJ1-1
CDR3 length: 14
D gene: TRBD1
V gene: TRBV18
CDR3 protein: CASSRETGGAEAFF

J gene: TRBJ2-7
CDR3 length: 15
D gene: TRBD2
V gene: TRBV5-1
CDR3 protein: CASSSTLAGAGEQYF

J gene: TRBJ1-1
CDR3 length: 15
D gene: .
V gene: TRBV7-2
CDR3 protein: CASSLVWQLNTEAFF

J gene: TRBJ2-2
CDR3 length: 14
D gene: .
V gene: TRBV7-3
CDR3 protein: CASSFNRDTGELFF

J gene: TRBJ1-1
CDR3 length: 12
D gene: TRBD1
V gene: TRBV2
CDR3 protein: CASTLTGDEAFF

J gene: TRBJ2-2
CDR3 length: 14
D gene: .
V gene: TRBV19
CDR3 protein: CASSGLSTTGELFF

J gene: TRBJ2-3
CDR3 length: 16
D gene: TRBD2
V gene: TRBV4-3
CDR3 protein: CASSQELAGGTDTQYF

J gene: TRBJ1-2
CDR3 length: 13
D gene: .
V gene: TRBV5-1
CDR3 protein: CASSLRERYGYTF